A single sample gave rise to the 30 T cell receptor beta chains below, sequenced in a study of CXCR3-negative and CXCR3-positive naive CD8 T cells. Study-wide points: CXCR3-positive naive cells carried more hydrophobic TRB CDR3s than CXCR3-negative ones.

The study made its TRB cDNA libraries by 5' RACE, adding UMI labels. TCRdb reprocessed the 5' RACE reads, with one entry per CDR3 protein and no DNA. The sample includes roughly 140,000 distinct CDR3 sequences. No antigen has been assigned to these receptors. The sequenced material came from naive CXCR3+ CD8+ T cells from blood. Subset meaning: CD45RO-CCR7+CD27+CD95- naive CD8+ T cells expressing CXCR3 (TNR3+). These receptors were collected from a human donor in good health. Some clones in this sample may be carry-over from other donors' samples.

The CDR3 spells CASSLEGPNSPLHF. The rearrangement uses TRBV7-9 and TRBJ1-6; the D call of TRBD1 rests on TCRdb alone, since no DNA is present to check it. The CDR3 spans 14 residues. The germline CDR1 and CDR2 sequences are SEHNR and FQNEAQ (reference sequence).

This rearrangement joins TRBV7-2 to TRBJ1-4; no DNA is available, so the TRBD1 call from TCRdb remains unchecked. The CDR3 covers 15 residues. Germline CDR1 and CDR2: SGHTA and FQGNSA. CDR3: CASSLGGGTNEKLFF.

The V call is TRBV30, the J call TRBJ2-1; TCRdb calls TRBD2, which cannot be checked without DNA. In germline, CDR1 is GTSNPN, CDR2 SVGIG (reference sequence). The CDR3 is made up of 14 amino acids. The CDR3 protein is CAWSGTSLFNEQFF. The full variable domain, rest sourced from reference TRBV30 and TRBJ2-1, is SQTIHQWPATLVQPVGSPLSLECTVEGTSNPNLYWYRQAAGRGLQLLFYSVGIGQISSEVPQNLSASRPQDRQFILSSKKLLLSDSGFYLCAWSGTSLFNEQFFGPGTRLTVL.

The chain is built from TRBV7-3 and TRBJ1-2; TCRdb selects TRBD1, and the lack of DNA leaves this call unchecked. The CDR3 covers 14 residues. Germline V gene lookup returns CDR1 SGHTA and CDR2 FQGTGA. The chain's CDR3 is CASSQPGQGGGYTF.

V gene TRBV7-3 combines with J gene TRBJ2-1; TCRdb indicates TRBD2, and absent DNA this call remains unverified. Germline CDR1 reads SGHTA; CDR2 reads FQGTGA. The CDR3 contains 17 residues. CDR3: CASSSPLLAGGPDEQFF.

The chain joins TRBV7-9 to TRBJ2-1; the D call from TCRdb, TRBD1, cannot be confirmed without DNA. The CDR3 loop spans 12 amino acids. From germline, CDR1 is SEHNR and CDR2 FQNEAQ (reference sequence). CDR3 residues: CASSSDGGEQFF.

CDR3 in amino acids: CASSPTGQGAGSETQYF. The V and J genes are TRBV9 and TRBJ2-5; TCRdb calls TRBD1, which cannot be checked without DNA. Germline V lookup: CDR1 SGDLS, CDR2 YYNGEE. There are 17 residues in the CDR3.

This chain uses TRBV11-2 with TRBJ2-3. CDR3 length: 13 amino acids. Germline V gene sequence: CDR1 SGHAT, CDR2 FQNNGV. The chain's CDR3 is CASGDINTDTQYF.

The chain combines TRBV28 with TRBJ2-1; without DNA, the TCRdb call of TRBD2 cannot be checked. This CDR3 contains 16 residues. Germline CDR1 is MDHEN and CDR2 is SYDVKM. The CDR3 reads CASSSFLQEGHNEQFF.

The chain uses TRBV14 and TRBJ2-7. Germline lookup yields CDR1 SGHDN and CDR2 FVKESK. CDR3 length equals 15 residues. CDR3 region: CASSQESLDLDEQYF.

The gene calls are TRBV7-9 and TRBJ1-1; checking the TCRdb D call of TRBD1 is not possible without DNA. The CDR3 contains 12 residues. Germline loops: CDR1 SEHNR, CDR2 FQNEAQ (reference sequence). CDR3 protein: CASSLLRAEAFF.

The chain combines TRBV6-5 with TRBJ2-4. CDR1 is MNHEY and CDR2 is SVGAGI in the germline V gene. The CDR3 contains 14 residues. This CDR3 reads CASSPFNGKNIQYF.

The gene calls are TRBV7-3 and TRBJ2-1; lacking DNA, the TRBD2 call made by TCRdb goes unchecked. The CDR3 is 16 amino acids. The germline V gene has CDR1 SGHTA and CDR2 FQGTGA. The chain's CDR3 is CASSLVAGGSYNEQFF.

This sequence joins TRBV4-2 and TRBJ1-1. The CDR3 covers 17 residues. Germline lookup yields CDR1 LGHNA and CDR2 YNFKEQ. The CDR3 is CASSQVASSHMNTEAFF.

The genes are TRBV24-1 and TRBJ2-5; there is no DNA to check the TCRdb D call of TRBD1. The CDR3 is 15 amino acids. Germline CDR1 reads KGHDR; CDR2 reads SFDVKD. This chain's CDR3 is CATSDFVTGGRTQYF.

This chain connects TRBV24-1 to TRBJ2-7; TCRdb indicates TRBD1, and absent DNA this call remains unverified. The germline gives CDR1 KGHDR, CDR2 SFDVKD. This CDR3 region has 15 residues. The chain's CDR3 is CATSDDRAYGYEQYF.

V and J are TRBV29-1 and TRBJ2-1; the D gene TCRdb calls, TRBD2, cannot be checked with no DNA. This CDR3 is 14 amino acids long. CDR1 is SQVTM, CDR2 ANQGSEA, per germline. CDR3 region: CSVEYSRGGDEQFF.

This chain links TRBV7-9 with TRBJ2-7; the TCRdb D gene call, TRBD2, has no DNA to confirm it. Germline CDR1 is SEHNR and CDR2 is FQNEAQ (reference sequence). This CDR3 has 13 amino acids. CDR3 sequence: CASSSIPGVEQYF.

CDR3 region: CASSEANTEAFF. The chain recombines TRBV2 with TRBJ1-1. The CDR3 is 12 residues long. The germline V gene has CDR1 SNHLY and CDR2 FYNNEI.

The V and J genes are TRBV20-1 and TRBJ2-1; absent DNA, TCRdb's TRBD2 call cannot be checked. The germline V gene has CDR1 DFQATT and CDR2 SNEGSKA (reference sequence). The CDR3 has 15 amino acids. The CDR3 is CSARDPASVYNEQFF.

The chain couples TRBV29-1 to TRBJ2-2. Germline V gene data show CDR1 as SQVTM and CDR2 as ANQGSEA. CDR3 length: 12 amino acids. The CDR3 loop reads CSVLVNTGELFF.

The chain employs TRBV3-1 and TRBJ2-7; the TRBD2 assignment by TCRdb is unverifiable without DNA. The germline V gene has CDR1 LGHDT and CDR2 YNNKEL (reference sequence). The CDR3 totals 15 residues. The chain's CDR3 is CASSQFTPRFGQQYF.

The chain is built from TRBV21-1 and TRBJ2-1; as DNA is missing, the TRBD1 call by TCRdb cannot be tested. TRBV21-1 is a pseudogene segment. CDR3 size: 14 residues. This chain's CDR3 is CASTPESSYNEQFF.

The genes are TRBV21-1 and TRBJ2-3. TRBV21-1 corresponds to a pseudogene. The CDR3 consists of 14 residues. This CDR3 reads CASSRDTSTDTQYF.

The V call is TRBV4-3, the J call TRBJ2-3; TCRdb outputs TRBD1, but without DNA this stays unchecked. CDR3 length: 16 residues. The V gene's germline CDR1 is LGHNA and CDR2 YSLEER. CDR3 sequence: CASSPDGTGYTDTQYF.

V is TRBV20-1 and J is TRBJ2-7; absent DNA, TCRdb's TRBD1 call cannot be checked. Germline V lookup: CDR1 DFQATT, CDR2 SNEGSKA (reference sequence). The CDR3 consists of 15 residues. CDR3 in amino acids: CSASLLTGQSDEQYF.

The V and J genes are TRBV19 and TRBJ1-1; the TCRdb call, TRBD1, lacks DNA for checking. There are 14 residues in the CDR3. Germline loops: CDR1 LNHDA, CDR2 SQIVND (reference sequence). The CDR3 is CATTTGEANTEAFF.

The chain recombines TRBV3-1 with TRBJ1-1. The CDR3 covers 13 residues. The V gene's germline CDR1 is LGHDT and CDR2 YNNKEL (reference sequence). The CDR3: CASSQVELTEAFF.

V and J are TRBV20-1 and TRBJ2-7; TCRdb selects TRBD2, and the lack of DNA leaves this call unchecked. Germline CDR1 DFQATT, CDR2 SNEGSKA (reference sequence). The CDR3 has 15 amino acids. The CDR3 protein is CSAASIAGGTYEQYF.

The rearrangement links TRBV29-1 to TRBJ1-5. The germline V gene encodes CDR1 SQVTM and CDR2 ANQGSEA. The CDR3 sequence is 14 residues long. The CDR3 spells CSVTHDNSNQPQHF. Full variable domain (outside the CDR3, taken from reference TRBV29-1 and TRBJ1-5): SAVISQKPSRDICQRGTSLTIQCQVDSQVTMMFWYRQQPGQSLTLIATANQGSEATYESGFVIDKFPISRPNLTFSTLTVSNMSPEDSSIYLCSVTHDNSNQPQHFGDGTRLSIL.